This section outlines one T cell receptor (beta chain) sequence together with its context. As yet, its antigen is unknown. This CDR3 region has 14 residues. Trimming removed 4 bases from V and 6 bases from J, with 14 bases in between. From germline, CDR1 is SGHRS and CDR2 YFSETQ. The source of the sample is a study of identical twins. Study-wide points: There was an excess of low generation probability in the out-of-frame alpha sequences that twins shared. Cord blood's abundant beta clonotypes had fewer insertions, unlike memory repertoires.

Among all donors, each was a healthy Caucasian. Each CDR3 protein is one row after TCRdb ran MiXCR on the 5' RACE reads. The sample includes 600,000 to 800,000 distinct CDR3 sequences, 21% of them seen just once. The same specimen was also included in a second study, on T cells expressing NK-cell markers. As that report states: Top CD8+ clonotypes included the dominant CD3+CD56+NKG2C+ clonotypes in six donors.

The sequenced material came from PBMCs. The rearrangement links TRBV5-1 to TRBJ2-4; possible D gene TRBD1, 5 bases. This clonotype was obtained from a young woman in good health. The CDR3: CASSRAGIGNIQYF. The CDR3 DNA reads as TGCGCCAGCAGCCGAGCAGGGATCGGAAACATTCAGTACTTC.